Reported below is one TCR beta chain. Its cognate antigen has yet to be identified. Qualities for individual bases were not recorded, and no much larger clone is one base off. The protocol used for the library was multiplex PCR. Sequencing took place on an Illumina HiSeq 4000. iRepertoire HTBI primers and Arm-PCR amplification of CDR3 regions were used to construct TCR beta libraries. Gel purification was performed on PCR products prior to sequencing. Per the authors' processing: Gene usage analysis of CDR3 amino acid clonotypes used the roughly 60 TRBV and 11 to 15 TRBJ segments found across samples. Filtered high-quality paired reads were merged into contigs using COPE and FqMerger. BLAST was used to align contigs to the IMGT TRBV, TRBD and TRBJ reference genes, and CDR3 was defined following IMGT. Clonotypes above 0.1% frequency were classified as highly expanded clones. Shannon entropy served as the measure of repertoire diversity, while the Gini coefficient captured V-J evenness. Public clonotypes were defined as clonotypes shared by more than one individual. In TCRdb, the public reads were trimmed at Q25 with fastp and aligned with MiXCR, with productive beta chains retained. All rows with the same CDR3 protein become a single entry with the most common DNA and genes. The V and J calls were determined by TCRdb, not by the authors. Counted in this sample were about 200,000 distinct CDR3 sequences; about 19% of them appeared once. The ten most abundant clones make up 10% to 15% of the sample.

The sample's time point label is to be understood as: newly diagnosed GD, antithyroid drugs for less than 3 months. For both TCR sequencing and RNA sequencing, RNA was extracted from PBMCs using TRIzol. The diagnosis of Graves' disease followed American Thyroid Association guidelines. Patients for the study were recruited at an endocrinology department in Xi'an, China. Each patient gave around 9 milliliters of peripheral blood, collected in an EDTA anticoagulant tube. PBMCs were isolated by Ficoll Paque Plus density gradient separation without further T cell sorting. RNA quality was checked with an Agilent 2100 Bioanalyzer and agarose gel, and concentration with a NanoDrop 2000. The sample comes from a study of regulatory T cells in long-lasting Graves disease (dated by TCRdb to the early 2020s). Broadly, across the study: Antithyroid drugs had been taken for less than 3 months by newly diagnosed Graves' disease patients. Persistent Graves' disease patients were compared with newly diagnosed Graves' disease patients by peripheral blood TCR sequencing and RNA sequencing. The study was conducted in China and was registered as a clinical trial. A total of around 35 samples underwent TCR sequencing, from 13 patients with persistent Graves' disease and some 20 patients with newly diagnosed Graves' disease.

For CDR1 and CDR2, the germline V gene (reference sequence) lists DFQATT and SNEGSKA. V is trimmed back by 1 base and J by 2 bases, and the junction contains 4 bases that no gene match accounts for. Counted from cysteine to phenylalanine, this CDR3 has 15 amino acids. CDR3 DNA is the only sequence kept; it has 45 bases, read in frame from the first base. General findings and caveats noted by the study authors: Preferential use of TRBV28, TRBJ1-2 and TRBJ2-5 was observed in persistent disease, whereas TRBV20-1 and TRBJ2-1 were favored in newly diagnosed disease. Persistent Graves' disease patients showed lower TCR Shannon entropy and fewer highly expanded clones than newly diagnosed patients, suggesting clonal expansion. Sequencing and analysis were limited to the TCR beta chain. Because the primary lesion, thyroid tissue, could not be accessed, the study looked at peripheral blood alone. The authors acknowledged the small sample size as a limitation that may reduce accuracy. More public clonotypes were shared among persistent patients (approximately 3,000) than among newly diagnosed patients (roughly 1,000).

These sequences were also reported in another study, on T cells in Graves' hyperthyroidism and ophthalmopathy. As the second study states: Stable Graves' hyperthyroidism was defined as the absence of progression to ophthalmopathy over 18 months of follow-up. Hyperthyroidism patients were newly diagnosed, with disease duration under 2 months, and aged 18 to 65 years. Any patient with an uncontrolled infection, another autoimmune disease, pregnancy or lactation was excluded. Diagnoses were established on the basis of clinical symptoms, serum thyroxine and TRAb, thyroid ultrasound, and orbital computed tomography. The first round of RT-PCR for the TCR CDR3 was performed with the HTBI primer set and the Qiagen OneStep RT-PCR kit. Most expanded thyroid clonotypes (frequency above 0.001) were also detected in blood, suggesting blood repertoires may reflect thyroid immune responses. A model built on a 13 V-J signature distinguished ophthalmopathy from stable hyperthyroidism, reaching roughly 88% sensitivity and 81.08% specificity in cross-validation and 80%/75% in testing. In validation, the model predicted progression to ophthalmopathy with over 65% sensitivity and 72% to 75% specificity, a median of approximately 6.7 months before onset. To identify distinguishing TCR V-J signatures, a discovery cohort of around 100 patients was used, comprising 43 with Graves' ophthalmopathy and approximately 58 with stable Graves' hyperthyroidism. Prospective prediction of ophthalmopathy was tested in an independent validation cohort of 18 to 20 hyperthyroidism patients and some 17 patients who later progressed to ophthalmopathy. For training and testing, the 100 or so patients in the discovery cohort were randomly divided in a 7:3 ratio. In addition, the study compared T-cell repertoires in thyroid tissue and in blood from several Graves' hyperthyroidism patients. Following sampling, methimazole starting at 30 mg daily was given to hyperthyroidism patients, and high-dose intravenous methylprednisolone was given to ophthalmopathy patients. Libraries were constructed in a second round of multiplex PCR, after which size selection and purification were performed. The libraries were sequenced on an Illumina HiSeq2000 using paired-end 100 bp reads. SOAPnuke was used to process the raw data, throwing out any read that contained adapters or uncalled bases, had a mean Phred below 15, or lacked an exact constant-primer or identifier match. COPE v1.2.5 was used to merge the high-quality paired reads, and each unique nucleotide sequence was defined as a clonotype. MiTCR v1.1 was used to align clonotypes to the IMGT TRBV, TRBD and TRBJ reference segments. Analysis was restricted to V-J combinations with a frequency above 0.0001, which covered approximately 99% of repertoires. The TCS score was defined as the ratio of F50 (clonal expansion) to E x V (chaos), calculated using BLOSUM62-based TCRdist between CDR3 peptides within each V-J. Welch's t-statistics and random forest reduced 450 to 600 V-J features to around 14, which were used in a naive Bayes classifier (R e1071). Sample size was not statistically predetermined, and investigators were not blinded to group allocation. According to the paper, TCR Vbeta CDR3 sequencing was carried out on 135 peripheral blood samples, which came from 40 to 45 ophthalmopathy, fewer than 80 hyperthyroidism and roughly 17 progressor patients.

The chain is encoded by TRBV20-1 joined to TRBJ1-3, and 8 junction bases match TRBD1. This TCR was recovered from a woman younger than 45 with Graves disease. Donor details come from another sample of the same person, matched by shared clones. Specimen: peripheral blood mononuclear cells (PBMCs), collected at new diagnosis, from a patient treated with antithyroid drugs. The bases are TGCAGTGCTAGAGCGGGACAGGTACCTGGAAACACCATATATTTT. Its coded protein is CSARAGQVPGNTIYF.